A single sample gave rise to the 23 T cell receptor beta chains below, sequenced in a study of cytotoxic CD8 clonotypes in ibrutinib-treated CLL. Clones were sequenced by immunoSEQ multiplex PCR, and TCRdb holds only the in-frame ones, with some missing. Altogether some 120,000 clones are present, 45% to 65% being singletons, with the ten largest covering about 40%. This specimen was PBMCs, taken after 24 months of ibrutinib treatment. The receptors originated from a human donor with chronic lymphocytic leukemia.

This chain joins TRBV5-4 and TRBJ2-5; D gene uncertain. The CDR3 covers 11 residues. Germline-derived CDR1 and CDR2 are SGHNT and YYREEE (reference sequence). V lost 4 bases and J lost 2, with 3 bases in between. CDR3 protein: CASSRQETQYF. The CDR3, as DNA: TGTGCCAGCAGCCGACAAGAGACCCAGTACTTC.

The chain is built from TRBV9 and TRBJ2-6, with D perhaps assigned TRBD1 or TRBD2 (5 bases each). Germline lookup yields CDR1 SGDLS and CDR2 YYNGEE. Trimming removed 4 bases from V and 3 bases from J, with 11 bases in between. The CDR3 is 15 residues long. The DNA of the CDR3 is TGTGCCAGCAGCCCACCGGGGCTTGGGGCCAACGTCCTGACTTTC. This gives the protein CASSPPGLGANVLTF. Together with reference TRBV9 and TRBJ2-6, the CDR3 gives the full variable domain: DSGVTQTPKHLITATGQRVTLRCSPRSGDLSVYWYQQSLDQGLQFLIQYYNGEERAKGNILERFSAQQFPDLHSELNLSSLELGDSALYFCASSPPGLGANVLTFGAGSRLTVL.

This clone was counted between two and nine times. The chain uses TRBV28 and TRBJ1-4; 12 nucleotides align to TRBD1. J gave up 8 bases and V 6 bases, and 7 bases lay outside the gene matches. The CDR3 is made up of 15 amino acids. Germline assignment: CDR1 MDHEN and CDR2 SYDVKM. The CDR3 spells CASSGDRGLREKLFF. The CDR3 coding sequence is TGTGCCAGCAGCGGGGACAGGGGGCTTCGGGAAAAACTGTTTTTT.

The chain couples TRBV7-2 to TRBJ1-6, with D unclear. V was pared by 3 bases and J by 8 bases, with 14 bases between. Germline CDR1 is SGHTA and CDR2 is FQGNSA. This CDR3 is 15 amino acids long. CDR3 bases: TGTGCCAGCAGCTTTTTTGAACGGATGGATTCACCCCTCCACTTT. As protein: CASSFFERMDSPLHF.

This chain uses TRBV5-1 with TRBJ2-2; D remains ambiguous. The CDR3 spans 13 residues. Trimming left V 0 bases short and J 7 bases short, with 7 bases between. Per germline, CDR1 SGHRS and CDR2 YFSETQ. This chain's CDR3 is CASSLGQNGELFF. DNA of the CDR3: TGCGCCAGCAGCTTGGGGCAGAACGGGGAGCTGTTTTTT.

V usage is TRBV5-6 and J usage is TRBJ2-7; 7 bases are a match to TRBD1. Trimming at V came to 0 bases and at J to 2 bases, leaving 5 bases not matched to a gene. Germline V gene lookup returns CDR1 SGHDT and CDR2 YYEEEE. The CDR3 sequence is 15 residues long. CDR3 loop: CASSLETGRPYEQYF. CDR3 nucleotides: TGTGCCAGCAGCTTGGAGACAGGGCGTCCCTACGAGCAGTACTTC.

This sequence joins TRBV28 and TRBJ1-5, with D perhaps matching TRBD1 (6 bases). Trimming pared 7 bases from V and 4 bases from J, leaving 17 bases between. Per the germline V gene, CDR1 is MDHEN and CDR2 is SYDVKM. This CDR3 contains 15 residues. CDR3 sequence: CASTMAERGNQPQHF. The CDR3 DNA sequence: TGTGCCAGCACCATGGCAGAAAGGGGGAATCAGCCCCAGCATTTT.

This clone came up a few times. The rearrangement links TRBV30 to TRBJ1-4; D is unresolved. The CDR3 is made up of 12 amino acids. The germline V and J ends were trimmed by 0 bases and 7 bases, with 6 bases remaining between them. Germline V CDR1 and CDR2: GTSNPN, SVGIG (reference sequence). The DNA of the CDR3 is TGTGCCTGGAGTGTAAGAGTTGAAAAACTGTTTTTT. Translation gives CAWSVRVEKLFF.

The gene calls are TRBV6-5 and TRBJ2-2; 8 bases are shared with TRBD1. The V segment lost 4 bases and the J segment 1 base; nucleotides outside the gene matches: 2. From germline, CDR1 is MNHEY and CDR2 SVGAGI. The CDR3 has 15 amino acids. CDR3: CASSFGTGNTGELFF. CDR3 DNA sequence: TGTGCCAGCAGTTTCGGGACAGGGAACACCGGGGAGCTGTTTTTT.

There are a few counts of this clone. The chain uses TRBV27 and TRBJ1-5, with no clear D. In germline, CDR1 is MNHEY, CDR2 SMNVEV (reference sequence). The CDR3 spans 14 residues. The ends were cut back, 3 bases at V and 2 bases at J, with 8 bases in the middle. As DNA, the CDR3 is TGTGCCAGCAGTTTCGGAAAGGGCAATCAGCCCCAGCATTTT. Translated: CASSFGKGNQPQHF.

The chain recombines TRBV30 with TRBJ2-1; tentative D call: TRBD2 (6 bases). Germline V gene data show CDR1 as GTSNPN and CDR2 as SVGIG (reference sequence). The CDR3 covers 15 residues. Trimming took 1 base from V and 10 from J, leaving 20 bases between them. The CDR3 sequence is CAWSDGGFGREEQFF. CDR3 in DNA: TGTGCCTGGAGTGATGGAGGGTTTGGTCGGGAGGAGCAGTTCTTC. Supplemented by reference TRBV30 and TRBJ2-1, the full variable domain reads SQTIHQWPATLVQPVGSPLSLECTVEGTSNPNLYWYRQAAGRGLQLLFYSVGIGQISSEVPQNLSASRPQDRQFILSSKKLLLSDSGFYLCAWSDGGFGREEQFFGPGTRLTVL.

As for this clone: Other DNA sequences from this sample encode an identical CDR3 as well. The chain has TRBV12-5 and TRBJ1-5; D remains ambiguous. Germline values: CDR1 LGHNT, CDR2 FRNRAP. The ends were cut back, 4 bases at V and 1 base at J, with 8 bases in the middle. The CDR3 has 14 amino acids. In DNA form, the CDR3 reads TGTGCTAGTGGTTCCGAGGGAAGCAATCAGCCCCAGCATTTT. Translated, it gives CASGSEGSNQPQHF.

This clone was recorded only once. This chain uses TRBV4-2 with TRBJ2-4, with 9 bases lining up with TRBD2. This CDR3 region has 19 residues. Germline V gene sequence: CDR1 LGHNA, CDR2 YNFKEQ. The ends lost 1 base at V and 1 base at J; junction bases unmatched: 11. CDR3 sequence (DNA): TGTGCCAGCAGCCAAGGGGGTGCTGCGGGGGGGATCGCCAAAAACATTCAGTACTTC. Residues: CASSQGGAAGGIAKNIQYF.

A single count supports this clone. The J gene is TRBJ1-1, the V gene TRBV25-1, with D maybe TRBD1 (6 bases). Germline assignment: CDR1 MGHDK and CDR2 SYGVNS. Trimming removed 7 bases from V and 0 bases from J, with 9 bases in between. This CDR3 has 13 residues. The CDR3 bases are TGTGCCAGCACCCGGACAGTGAACACTGAAGCTTTCTTT. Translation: CASTRTVNTEAFF.

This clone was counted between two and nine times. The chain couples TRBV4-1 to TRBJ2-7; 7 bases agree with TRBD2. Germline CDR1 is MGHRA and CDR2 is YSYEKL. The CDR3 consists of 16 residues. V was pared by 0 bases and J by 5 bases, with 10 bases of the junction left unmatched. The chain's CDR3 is CASSQDPPGSGDEQYF. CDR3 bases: TGCGCCAGCAGCCAAGATCCTCCGGGCAGCGGGGACGAGCAGTACTTC.

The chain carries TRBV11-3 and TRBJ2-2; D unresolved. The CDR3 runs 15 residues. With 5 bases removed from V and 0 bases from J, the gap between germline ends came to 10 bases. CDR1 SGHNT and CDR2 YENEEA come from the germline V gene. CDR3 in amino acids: CASSPLIANTGELFF. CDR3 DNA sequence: TGTGCCAGCAGCCCTCTTATAGCGAACACCGGGGAGCTGTTTTTT. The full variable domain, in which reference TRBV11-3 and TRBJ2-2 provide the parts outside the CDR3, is EAGVVQSPRYKIIEKKQPVAFWCNPISGHNTLYWYLQNLGQGPELLIRYENEEAVDDSQLPKDRFSAERLKGVDSTLKIQPAELGDSAVYLCASSPLIANTGELFFGEGSRLTVL.

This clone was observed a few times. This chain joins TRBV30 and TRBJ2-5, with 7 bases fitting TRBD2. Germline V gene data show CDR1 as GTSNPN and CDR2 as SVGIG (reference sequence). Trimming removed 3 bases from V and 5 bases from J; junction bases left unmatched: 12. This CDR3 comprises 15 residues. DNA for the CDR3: TGTGCCTGGAGCCAGCGACACGGGGGGTTGGAGACCCAGTACTTC. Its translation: CAWSQRHGGLETQYF.

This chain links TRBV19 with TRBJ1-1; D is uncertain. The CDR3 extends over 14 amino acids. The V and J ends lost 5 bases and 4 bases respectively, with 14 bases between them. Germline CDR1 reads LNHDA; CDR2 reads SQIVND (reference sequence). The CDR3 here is CASSVTAGSTEAFF. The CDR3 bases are TGTGCCAGTAGTGTCACGGCCGGGAGCACTGAAGCTTTCTTT. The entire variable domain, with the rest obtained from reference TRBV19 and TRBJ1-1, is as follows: DGGITQSPKYLFRKEGQNVTLSCEQNLNHDAMYWYRQDPGQGLRLIYYSQIVNDFQKGDIAEGYSVSREKKESFPLTVTSAQKNPTAFYLCASSVTAGSTEAFFGQGTRLTVV.

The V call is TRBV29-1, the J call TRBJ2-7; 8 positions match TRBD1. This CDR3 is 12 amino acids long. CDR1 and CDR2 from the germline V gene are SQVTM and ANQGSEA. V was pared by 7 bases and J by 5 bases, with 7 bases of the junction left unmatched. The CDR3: CSARTGRHEQYF. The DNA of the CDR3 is TGCAGCGCCAGGACAGGGCGCCACGAGCAGTACTTC.

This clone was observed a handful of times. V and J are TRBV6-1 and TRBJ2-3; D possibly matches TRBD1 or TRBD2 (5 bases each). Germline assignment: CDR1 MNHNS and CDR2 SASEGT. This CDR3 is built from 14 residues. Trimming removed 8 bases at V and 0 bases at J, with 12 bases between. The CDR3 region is CASPGTESTDTQYF. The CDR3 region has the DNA TGTGCCAGCCCAGGGACGGAAAGCACAGATACGCAGTATTTT.

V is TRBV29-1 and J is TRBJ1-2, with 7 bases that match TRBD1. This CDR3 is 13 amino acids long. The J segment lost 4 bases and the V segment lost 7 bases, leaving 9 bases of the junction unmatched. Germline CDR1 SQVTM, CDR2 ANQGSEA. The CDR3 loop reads CSAPSTGIYGYTF. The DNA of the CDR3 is TGCAGCGCCCCGTCGACAGGGATCTATGGCTACACCTTC.

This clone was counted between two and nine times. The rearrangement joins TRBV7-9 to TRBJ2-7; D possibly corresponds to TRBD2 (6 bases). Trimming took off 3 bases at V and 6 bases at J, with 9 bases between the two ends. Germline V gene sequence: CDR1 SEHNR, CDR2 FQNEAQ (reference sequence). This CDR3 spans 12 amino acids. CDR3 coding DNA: TGTGCCAGCAGCTTCGGGACTTCCGAGCAGTACTTC. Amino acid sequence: CASSFGTSEQYF.

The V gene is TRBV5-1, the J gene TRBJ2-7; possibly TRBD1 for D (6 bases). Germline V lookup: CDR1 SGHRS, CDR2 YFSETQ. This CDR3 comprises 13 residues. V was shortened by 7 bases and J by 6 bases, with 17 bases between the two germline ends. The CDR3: CASQRGMGLEQYF. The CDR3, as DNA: TGCGCCAGCCAGAGGGGGATGGGCCTCGAGCAGTACTTC.